This T cell receptor beta chain comes out of a study of Ad26.COV2.S vaccination and SARS-CoV-2 variants. Study overall: Among those in the COV1001 Ad26.COV2.S trial arm was the donor. General study findings and limits: With respect to non-spike TCR breadth, vaccine and placebo recipients were similar.

Using immunoSEQ multiplex PCR, the repertoire was profiled, and TCRdb retains in-frame clones only, with some absent. The data contain a few hundred thousand clones, approximately 90% of them singletons. Stated treatment: roughly 18 received Ad26.COV2.S at low or high dose, single or two shots; 5 received placebo; per-sample allocation not given. It was on day 63 after the first vaccine or placebo injection that samples were taken. Spike of the Wuhan-strain SARS-CoV-2 was expressed by an Ad26 vector, which formed the vaccine. This clone appeared once. Its antigen is unknown. This sequence originates from a person between 18 and 65 years old who received the Ad26.COV2.S COVID-19 vaccine or a placebo. Sample: peripheral blood, taken in a trial of Ad26.COV2.S vaccine versus placebo.

The DNA of the CDR3 is TGCAGTGTGAGGGAAGGCTACACCTTC. It translates to CSVREGYTF. The V call is TRBV20-1, the J call TRBJ1-2, with D unresolved. V was shortened by 7 bases and J by 8 bases, with 8 bases between the two germline ends. Germline V CDR1 and CDR2: DFQATT, SNEGSKA (reference sequence). The CDR3 extends over 9 amino acids.